The next 30 T cell receptor beta chains were all read from a single sample in a study of cytomegalovirus exposure and HLA in healthy donors. Vbeta (60) and Jbeta (13) primers were used in the PCR. Profiled with immunoSEQ multiplex PCR; TCRdb holds only in-frame clones, not every one. The sample has 190,000 or so clones, 82% seen once. The sequenced sample was PBMCs. The receptors were gathered from a boy aged 2 to 10 in good health and CMV-seronegative.

V usage is TRBV19 and J usage is TRBJ1-5; a weak D match, TRBD1 (5 bases). V lost 0 bases to trimming and J lost 2 bases, with 11 bases between them. There are 16 residues in the CDR3. Germline V lookup: CDR1 LNHDA, CDR2 SQIVND (reference sequence). For the CDR3, the DNA is TGTGCCAGTAGTATAGACCAGGGTTTAGGCAATCAGCCCCAGCATTTT. This translates into CASSIDQGLGNQPQHF. Full variable domain (outside the CDR3, taken from reference TRBV19 and TRBJ1-5): DGGITQSPKYLFRKEGQNVTLSCEQNLNHDAMYWYRQDPGQGLRLIYYSQIVNDFQKGDIAEGYSVSREKKESFPLTVTSAQKNPTAFYLCASSIDQGLGNQPQHFGDGTRLSIL.

The count of this clone is one. The CDR3 loop is CASSPDQGDTQYF. The CDR3 DNA reads TGTGCCAGCAGCCCGGACCAGGGAGATACGCAGTATTTT. This rearrangement joins TRBV5-4 to TRBJ2-3; a weak D match, TRBD1 (5 bases). Trimming removed 4 bases at V and 5 bases at J, with 11 bases between. Germline values: CDR1 SGHNT, CDR2 YYREEE (reference sequence). The CDR3 runs to 13 residues.

The chain is built from TRBV30 and TRBJ2-4; D perhaps matches TRBD1 (5 bases). The CDR3 spans 14 residues. CDR1 is GTSNPN, CDR2 SVGIG, per germline (reference sequence). Trimming removed 5 bases at V and 6 bases at J, with 17 bases between. DNA of the CDR3: TGTGCCTGGGAATATCAGGGTAGCCGAAACATTCAGTACTTC. It yields the protein CAWEYQGSRNIQYF.

The chain joins TRBV6-5 to TRBJ1-4, with 8 bases fitting TRBD1. Germline trimming cut 2 bases from V and 8 bases from J; bases unmatched to any gene: 10. Germline V gene data show CDR1 as MNHEY and CDR2 as SVGAGI. There are 16 residues in the CDR3. The CDR3 loop is CASSYGRGHLGEKLFF. DNA for the CDR3: TGTGCCAGCAGTTACGGCAGGGGGCATTTAGGGGAAAAACTGTTTTTT.

This chain connects TRBV7-9 to TRBJ2-1; TRBD1 might be the D (6 bases). V lost 1 base and J 7 bases, leaving 14 bases between the germline ends. This CDR3 has 15 residues. The germline V gene has CDR1 SEHNR and CDR2 FQNEAQ (reference sequence). Here the CDR3 reads CASSLVAGVGNEQFF. DNA for the CDR3: TGTGCCAGCAGCTTAGTGGCAGGGGTGGGGAATGAGCAGTTCTTC. Full variable domain (remainder filled in from reference TRBV7-9 and TRBJ2-1): DTGVSQNPRHKITKRGQNVTFRCDPISEHNRLYWYRQTLGQGPEFLTYFQNEAQLEKSRLLSDRFSAERPKGSFSTLEIQRTEQGDSAMYLCASSLVAGVGNEQFFGPGTRLTVL.

The gene calls are TRBV9 and TRBJ2-1; possibly TRBD2 for D (5 bases). This CDR3 comprises 14 residues. With 1 base removed from V and 2 bases from J, the gap between germline ends came to 7 bases. Germline CDR1 reads SGDLS; CDR2 reads YYNGEE. The CDR3 sequence: CASSVRDTYNEQFF. Here the CDR3 DNA reads TGTGCCAGCAGCGTACGGGATACCTACAATGAGCAGTTCTTC.

This chain joins TRBV19 and TRBJ1-2; TRBD1 matches at 8 bases. This CDR3 has 13 residues. V shed 9 bases, J shed 5 bases, and the junction held 8 bases outside the gene matches. Germline V CDR1 and CDR2: LNHDA, SQIVND (reference sequence). Here the CDR3 reads CASRQQGAYGYTF. For the CDR3, the DNA is TGTGCCAGCAGGCAGCAGGGGGCGTATGGCTACACCTTC.

The V and J genes are TRBV21-1 and TRBJ1-1; the D call TRBD1 from the table was never checked on the DNA. TRBV21-1 represents a pseudogene. The CDR3 is made up of 20 amino acids. The chain's CDR3 is CASSTAWSDRLGWNNTEAFF. The CDR3 DNA follows: TGTGCCAGCAGCACCGCATGGTCGGACAGGCTGGGGTGGAATAACACTGAAGCTTTCTTT.

The genes are TRBV6-6 and TRBJ1-2, with D uncertain. Germline V gives CDR1 MNHNY, CDR2 SVGAGI (reference sequence). The CDR3 runs to 14 residues. Trimming stripped 5 bases from V and 4 bases from J, with 14 bases between. The CDR3 spells CASSRDPSGYGYTF. The CDR3, as DNA: TGTGCCAGCAGTCGCGACCCTTCAGGCTATGGCTACACCTTC.

The chain has TRBV5-4 and TRBJ2-3; 8 bases are a match to TRBD2. CDR1 and CDR2 from the germline V gene are SGHNT and YYREEE (reference sequence). The V and J ends lost 2 bases and 4 bases, in that order; junction bases with no gene match: 6. The CDR3 is 15 residues long. The CDR3 DNA sequence: TGTGCCAGCAGCTTCGGGACTAGTATCCCAGATACGCAGTATTTT. Protein: CASSFGTSIPDTQYF.

This chain connects TRBV11-2 to TRBJ2-4, with 8 bases lining up with TRBD1. CDR1 SGHAT and CDR2 FQNNGV come from the germline V gene. The CDR3 has 13 residues. J was trimmed by 6 bases and V by 5 bases; bases with no gene match: 3. In nucleotides, the CDR3 is TGTGCCAGCAGCGGACAGGGTGGAAACATTCAGTACTTC. Protein: CASSGQGGNIQYF.

V usage is TRBV5-1 and J usage is TRBJ2-7, with D possibly TRBD1 on 5 matching bases. CDR1 and CDR2 (germline): SGHRS, YFSETQ. The CDR3 is made up of 14 amino acids. V dropped 0 bases and J dropped 3 bases, with 10 bases sitting between them. CDR3 coding DNA: TGCGCCAGCAGCTTGGATACAGGAAACTACGAGCAGTACTTC. This translates into CASSLDTGNYEQYF.

This clone was recorded a few times. The rearrangement joins TRBV9 to TRBJ2-3; 9 nucleotides agree with TRBD2. The V segment lost 0 bases and the J segment 5 bases; nucleotides outside the gene matches: 7. CDR3 length: 16 residues. Looked up from germline, CDR1 is SGDLS and CDR2 is YYNGEE. CDR3 sequence: CASSVGPAGGGDTQYF. The CDR3 DNA reads TGTGCCAGCAGCGTAGGCCCAGCGGGGGGCGGAGATACGCAGTATTTT.

J is TRBJ2-7 and V is TRBV19; 8 positions agree with TRBD2. Trimming took 6 bases from V and 2 from J; bases not matched to a gene: 3. CDR1 is LNHDA and CDR2 is SQIVND in the germline V gene (reference sequence). The CDR3 sequence is 13 residues long. The CDR3 here is CASSERGTYEQYF. The CDR3 bases are TGTGCCAGTAGCGAGCGGGGGACCTACGAGCAGTACTTC.

The chain employs TRBV7-3 and TRBJ1-1; the match to TRBD1 covers 12 bases. CDR3 size: 18 residues. CDR1 and CDR2 (germline): SGHTA, FQGTGA. The V gene end was trimmed by 1 base and the J gene end by 2 bases; junction bases not matched to a gene: 8. CDR3 coding DNA: TGTGCCAGCAGCTTAAAGCCTTGGGACAGGGGGCGAAACACTGAAGCTTTCTTT. Translation gives CASSLKPWDRGRNTEAFF.

The chain employs TRBV7-2 and TRBJ1-2; TRBD1 agrees at 9 bases. Germline lookup yields CDR1 SGHTA and CDR2 FQGNSA. This CDR3 has 15 amino acids. J gave up 5 bases and V 1 base, and 5 bases lay outside the gene matches. This CDR3 is CASSLVGTGLYGYTF. CDR3 nucleotides: TGTGCCAGCAGCTTAGTAGGGACAGGGTTGTATGGCTACACCTTC.

The chain is built from TRBV4-3 and TRBJ2-3; 7 nucleotides agree with TRBD1. The CDR3 is made up of 15 amino acids. With 3 bases clipped from V and 0 bases from J, the junction kept 3 bases outside the gene matches. Germline CDR1 and CDR2: LGHNA and YSLEER. The CDR3 nucleotides read TGCGCCAGCAGCCAGGGGACAGAAAGCACAGATACGCAGTATTTT. This gives the protein CASSQGTESTDTQYF.

CDR3 nucleotides: TGTGCCAGCAGTGGAGGGGGGGAGGCTATCTACGAGCAGTACTTC. Protein: CASSGGGEAIYEQYF. This sequence joins TRBV2 and TRBJ2-7; possibly TRBD2 for D (7 bases). Germline-derived CDR1 and CDR2 are SNHLY and FYNNEI. V shed 4 bases and J shed 3 bases, with 16 bases lying between them. The CDR3 loop spans 15 amino acids.

This clone was counted a few times. The rearrangement uses TRBV7-2 and TRBJ2-5; tentatively, D is TRBD2 (6 bases). V was trimmed by 9 bases and J by 1 base, leaving 15 bases between them. The CDR3 contains 14 residues. In germline, CDR1 is SGHTA, CDR2 FQGNSA. The CDR3 nucleotides are TGTGCCAGTAGGTGGGACGGGGGCCAAGAGACCCAGTACTTC. Its translation is CASRWDGGQETQYF.

The chain joins TRBV27 to TRBJ2-6, with D possibly matching TRBD2 (6 bases). The CDR3 consists of 19 residues. CDR1 MNHEY and CDR2 SMNVEV come from the germline V gene (reference sequence). Trimming took 4 bases from V and 7 from J, leaving 26 bases between them. The CDR3 is CASSSALGQGGFNANVLTF. In DNA, the CDR3 is TGTGCCAGCAGTTCGGCCCTTGGGCAGGGAGGTTTTAATGCCAACGTCCTGACTTTC.

The chain combines TRBV4-2 with TRBJ2-5; 9 bases are a match to TRBD2. The CDR3 loop spans 15 amino acids. The germline V gene has CDR1 LGHNA and CDR2 YNFKEQ. V lost 1 base and J lost 1; bases outside the gene matches: 1. CDR3 sequence: CASSQAGLAQETQYF. The CDR3 nucleotides read TGTGCCAGCAGCCAAGCGGGACTAGCCCAAGAGACCCAGTACTTC.

In regard to this clone: An end of the junction differs from the germline gene, which may be a read error. The CDR3 loop reads CSSSPPRYSTDTQYF. The CDR3, as DNA: TGTTCCAGCAGTCCCCCTCGCTACAGCACAGATACGCAGTATTTT. The rearrangement joins TRBV7-9 to TRBJ2-3; D is unresolved. Germline V lookup: CDR1 SEHNR, CDR2 FQNEAQ (reference sequence). This CDR3 has 15 residues.

Turning to this clone: The same CDR3 is also encoded by other DNA sequences in this sample. This chain joins TRBV10-3 and TRBJ2-7; 8 bases agree with TRBD1. This CDR3 has 14 residues. With V trimmed by 0 bases and J by 4 bases, 2 bases remained unmatched. In germline, CDR1 is ENHRY, CDR2 SYGVKD. CDR3 loop: CAISESTGGYEQYF. For the CDR3, the DNA is TGTGCCATCAGTGAGTCCACAGGGGGGTACGAGCAGTACTTC.

The rearrangement links TRBV7-2 to TRBJ1-6, with a tentative D call TRBD1 (6 bases). There are 15 residues in the CDR3. Trimming shortened V by 0 bases and J by 7 bases, and 10 bases separated the two germline ends. Germline CDR1 is SGHTA and CDR2 is FQGNSA. The CDR3 spells CASSLAGADNSPLHF. As DNA, the CDR3 is TGTGCCAGCAGCTTAGCGGGGGCAGACAATTCACCCCTCCACTTT.

The V call is TRBV7-2, the J call TRBJ2-5, with a weak D call TRBD2 (5 bases). The CDR3 totals 13 residues. Germline CDR1 is SGHTA and CDR2 is FQGNSA. V was trimmed by 5 bases and J by 4 bases, leaving 11 bases between them. The CDR3 region is CASSTPSTETQYF. As DNA, the CDR3 is TGTGCCAGCAGCACTCCTAGCACAGAGACCCAGTACTTC.

The rearrangement uses TRBV5-1 and TRBJ2-2, with D possibly being TRBD2 (7 bases). This CDR3 is 14 amino acids long. CDR1 is SGHRS, CDR2 YFSETQ, per germline. V was pared by 2 bases and J by 6 bases, with 11 bases between. The CDR3 sequence: CASSFRGASGELFF. The CDR3 DNA reads TGCGCCAGCAGCTTCCGGGGGGCCTCCGGGGAGCTGTTTTTT.

The chain is built from TRBV5-1 and TRBJ2-2; tentative D call: TRBD2 (6 bases). Trimming stripped 0 bases from V and 3 bases from J, with 9 bases between. The CDR3 sequence is 15 residues long. Looked up from germline, CDR1 is SGHRS and CDR2 is YFSETQ. CDR3 residues: CASSLVGTYTGELFF. CDR3 coding DNA: TGCGCCAGCAGCTTGGTTGGGACTTACACCGGGGAGCTGTTTTTT.

This clone showed up just once. The chain employs TRBV4-3 and TRBJ1-6; a weak D match, TRBD1 (5 bases). CDR1 is LGHNA, CDR2 YSLEER, per germline. This CDR3 contains 16 residues. V was trimmed by 0 bases and J by 4 bases, leaving 10 bases between them. The DNA of the CDR3 is TGCGCCAGCAGCCAAGATGGGCAGGGATATAATTCACCCCTCCACTTT. Translation gives CASSQDGQGYNSPLHF.

The CDR3 DNA is TGCGCCAGCAGCTTATCAGGGTTTCGAAACTCGCCTATCACAGATACGCAGTATTTT. This sequence encodes CASSLSGFRNSPITDTQYF. The rearrangement joins TRBV5-1 to TRBJ2-3, with D possibly matching TRBD1 (5 bases). V was clipped by 2 bases and J by 2 bases, with 24 bases between them. The CDR3 is 19 amino acids. Per the germline V gene, CDR1 is SGHRS and CDR2 is YFSETQ.

The chain joins TRBV5-6 to TRBJ2-5; TRBD2 aligns across 12 bases. The CDR3 length is 15 residues. Trimming took 3 bases from V and 5 from J; bases not matched to a gene: 5. The germline V gene has CDR1 SGHDT and CDR2 YYEEEE. The CDR3 DNA sequence: TGTGCCAGCAGCTCGGGACTAGCGGGTATGGAGACCCAGTACTTC. Translated, it gives CASSSGLAGMETQYF.